This passage covers 21 T cell receptor beta chains from one sample sequenced in a study of T cell responses to AZD1222 COVID-19 vaccine. Only in-frame clones appear in the TCRdb table, and some are missing; sequencing was by immunoSEQ multiplex PCR. The sample lists roughly 92,000 clones, 85% to 90% occurring once. The sequences come from peripheral blood, collected 28 days after the second AZD1222 dose. These receptors all stem from an adult who received the AZD1222 COVID-19 vaccine.

CDR3 DNA sequence: TGTGCCAGCAGCCAAGAGGCCAGGGCGGCCTACGAGCAGTACTTC. Translated: CASSQEARAAYEQYF. The chain recombines TRBV3-1 (or the pseudogene TRBV3-2) with TRBJ2-7; TRBD1 is a possible D gene (5 bases). Germline lookup yields CDR1 LGHDT and CDR2 YNNKEL (reference sequence). V was pared by 0 bases and J by 2 bases, with 11 bases between. The length of the CDR3 is 15 residues.

This rearrangement joins TRBV9 to TRBJ1-1; 12 nucleotides align to TRBD1. Trimming cost V 4 bases and J 10 bases; bases outside gene matches: 5. Germline loops: CDR1 SGDLS, CDR2 YYNGEE. The CDR3 loop spans 13 amino acids. CDR3 bases: TGTGCCAGCAGCTCACCGGGACAGGGGGCAGCTTTCTTT. Translating it yields CASSSPGQGAAFF.

The gene calls are TRBV20-1 and TRBJ1-2, with a tentative D call TRBD1 (6 bases). CDR1 and CDR2 from the germline V gene are DFQATT and SNEGSKA (reference sequence). Between the trimmed V and J ends, which lost 6 bases and 3 bases, there was a span of 8 bases. The CDR3 is made up of 11 amino acids. CDR3 sequence: CSARGDYGYTF. CDR3 coding DNA: TGCAGTGCCAGGGGTGACTATGGCTACACCTTC.

The rearrangement joins TRBV9 to TRBJ2-1; 8 bases agree with TRBD2. The J segment lost 6 bases and the V segment lost 4 bases, leaving 12 bases of the junction unmatched. This CDR3 spans 16 amino acids. Germline values: CDR1 SGDLS, CDR2 YYNGEE. The CDR3 here is CASSPTGLSGGNEQFF. The CDR3 region has the DNA TGTGCCAGCAGCCCTACAGGACTAAGCGGGGGCAATGAGCAGTTCTTC.

The rearrangement links TRBV18 to TRBJ1-1, with D perhaps matching TRBD1 (6 bases). Per germline, CDR1 KGHSH and CDR2 LQKENI. Trimming took 2 bases from V and 2 from J, leaving 9 bases between them. The CDR3 loop spans 14 amino acids. The CDR3 sequence is CASSPTQGNTEAFF. In DNA form, the CDR3 reads TGTGCCAGCTCACCAACACAGGGCAACACTGAAGCTTTCTTT.

The J gene is TRBJ1-5, the V gene TRBV3-1 (or the pseudogene TRBV3-2), with D unclear. This CDR3 has 15 amino acids. V was trimmed by 0 bases and J by 10 bases, leaving 16 bases between them. Germline V gene data show CDR1 as LGHDT and CDR2 as YNNKEL (reference sequence). Written as DNA, the CDR3 is TGTGCCAGCAGCCAAGATCAGGACCCCCGTCGACCCCAGCATTTT. Translation: CASSQDQDPRRPQHF.

The chain is built from TRBV6-5 and TRBJ2-7, with TRBD1 as a possible D gene (5 bases). Germline V lookup: CDR1 MNHEY, CDR2 SVGAGI. Trimming pared 3 bases from V and 0 bases from J, leaving 9 bases between. This CDR3 region has 14 residues. CDR3 protein: CASSYVQGSYEQYF. CDR3 coding DNA: TGTGCCAGCAGTTATGTTCAGGGCTCCTACGAGCAGTACTTC.

The chain is built from TRBV19 and TRBJ1-3, with TRBD1 as a possible D gene (6 bases). CDR1 is LNHDA and CDR2 is SQIVND in the germline V gene (reference sequence). Trimming pared 2 bases from V and 7 bases from J, leaving 24 bases between. This CDR3 has 18 residues. The CDR3 protein is CASSIRPETGYEINTIYF. CDR3 nucleotide sequence: TGTGCCAGTAGTATACGCCCCGAAACAGGGTACGAGATCAACACCATATATTTT.

The rearrangement links TRBV2 to TRBJ2-3, with 10 bases lining up with TRBD1. CDR1 is SNHLY, CDR2 FYNNEI, per germline. This CDR3 region has 16 residues. Losses at the gene ends were 6 bases for V and 2 bases for J; bases not matched to a gene: 8. The CDR3: CASRGTGARYTDTQYF. CDR3 coding DNA: TGTGCCAGCAGGGGGACAGGGGCTAGATACACAGATACGCAGTATTTT.

Concerning this clone itself: Mismatch with germline at one junction end may stem from a read error. This chain's CDR3 is CASSAARNTEAFF. The DNA of the CDR3 is TGTGCCAGCAGCGCCGCGAGAAACACTGAGGCTTTCTTT. The J gene is TRBJ1-1, the V gene TRBV7-9, with D unresolved. The CDR3 covers 13 residues. CDR1 and CDR2 (germline): SEHNR, FQNEAQ (reference sequence).

The gene calls are TRBV6-5 and TRBJ2-5; 8 nucleotides align to TRBD1. Per germline, CDR1 MNHEY and CDR2 SVGAGI. This CDR3 is 14 amino acids long. With 6 bases clipped from V and 5 bases from J, the junction kept 8 bases outside the gene matches. DNA of the CDR3: TGTGCCAGCAGAGCCCCAGGGGGCGTGGAGACCCAGTACTTC. As protein: CASRAPGGVETQYF.

The chain recombines TRBV18 with TRBJ2-3; 7 bases align to TRBD2. V dropped 3 bases and J dropped 6; count of bases not matched to a gene: 6. Germline CDR1 KGHSH, CDR2 LQKENI. The CDR3 has 14 amino acids. DNA of the CDR3: TGTGCCAGCTCACCGAGCGGGGTTCGGGATACGCAGTATTTT. It is translated as CASSPSGVRDTQYF. The full variable domain, completed using reference TRBV18 and TRBJ2-3, is NAGVMQNPRHLVRRRGQEARLRCSPMKGHSHVYWYRQLPEEGLKFMVYLQKENIIDESGMPKERFSAEFPKEGPSILRIQQVVRGDSAAYFCASSPSGVRDTQYFGPGTRLTVL.

The gene calls are TRBV9 and TRBJ1-3; 8 bases agree with TRBD1. The trim removed 4 bases at V and 11 bases at J, leaving 11 bases unmatched. CDR3 length: 14 amino acids. Germline V gene sequence: CDR1 SGDLS, CDR2 YYNGEE. CDR3 protein: CASSPSSDRAAIYF. CDR3 coding DNA: TGTGCCAGCAGCCCCTCCTCGGACAGGGCTGCCATATATTTT.

The chain carries TRBV3-1 (or the pseudogene TRBV3-2) and TRBJ1-3; D remains unclear. The CDR3 is made up of 14 amino acids. Trimming took off 4 bases at V and 0 bases at J, with 7 bases between the two ends. Germline values: CDR1 LGHDT, CDR2 YNNKEL (reference sequence). CDR3 in DNA: TGTGCCAGCAGCCGAGGTAGCTCTGGAAACACCATATATTTT. Encoded protein: CASSRGSSGNTIYF.

The V call is TRBV7-3, the J call TRBJ1-2; tentatively, D is TRBD1 (5 bases). The ends were cut back, 5 bases at V and 4 bases at J, with 11 bases in the middle. This CDR3 region has 13 residues. From germline, CDR1 is SGHTA and CDR2 FQGTGA. The CDR3 sequence is CASSAQEGYGYTF. The CDR3, as DNA: TGTGCCAGCAGCGCACAGGAGGGCTATGGCTACACCTTC. The entire variable domain, with the rest obtained from reference TRBV7-3 and TRBJ1-2, is as follows: GAGVSQTPSNKVTEKGKYVELRCDPISGHTALYWYRQSLGQGPEFLIYFQGTGAADDSGLPNDRFFAVRPEGSVSTLKIQRTERGDSAVYLCASSAQEGYGYTFGSGTRLTVV.

The chain uses TRBV5-1 and TRBJ1-3; a weak D match, TRBD1 (5 bases). The CDR3 extends over 15 amino acids. Germline V gene data show CDR1 as SGHRS and CDR2 as YFSETQ. Trimming took off 5 bases at V and 0 bases at J, with 12 bases between the two ends. CDR3 sequence reads: CASSSGVLSGNTIYF. Here the CDR3 DNA reads TGCGCCAGCAGTTCGGGGGTACTCTCTGGAAACACCATATATTTT. Full variable domain (remainder filled in from reference TRBV5-1 and TRBJ1-3): KAGVTQTPRYLIKTRGQQVTLSCSPISGHRSVSWYQQTPGQGLQFLFEYFSETQRNKGNFPGRFSGRQFSNSRSEMNVSTLELGDSALYLCASSSGVLSGNTIYFGEGSWLTVV.

CDR3 nucleotides: TGTGCCAGCAGCCTAGACAGGGCCTTGACCGTGGGCGGGGAGCTGTTTTTT. It is translated as CASSLDRALTVGGELFF. The chain employs TRBV5-6 and TRBJ2-2; 7 bases line up with TRBD1. The CDR3 sequence is 17 residues long. Germline V gene data show CDR1 as SGHDT and CDR2 as YYEEEE. J lost 7 bases, V lost 4 bases, and 16 bases had no gene match.

The V call is TRBV15, the J call TRBJ2-4, with a weak D call TRBD1 (6 bases). Germline lookup yields CDR1 LNHNV and CDR2 YYDKDF (reference sequence). With 0 bases removed from V and 6 bases from J, the gap between germline ends came to 12 bases. The CDR3 loop spans 15 amino acids. Here the CDR3 reads CATSRDPQGGNIQYF. The CDR3 DNA is TGTGCCACCAGCAGAGATCCACAGGGCGGAAACATTCAGTACTTC.

The chain has TRBV2 and TRBJ1-1; D perhaps matches TRBD1 (5 bases). Germline lookup yields CDR1 SNHLY and CDR2 FYNNEI. The CDR3 sequence is 14 residues long. The ends were cut back, 6 bases at V and 4 bases at J, with 15 bases in the middle. Written as DNA, the CDR3 is TGTGCCAGCAGCTTGACAGACTCAGCCACTGAAGCTTTCTTT. Amino acids: CASSLTDSATEAFF.

This clone was seen once. The chain recombines TRBV29-1 with TRBJ1-1; maybe TRBD1 (5 bases). V dropped 4 bases and J dropped 8 bases, with 11 bases sitting between them. This CDR3 contains 11 residues. CDR1 is SQVTM, CDR2 ANQGSEA, per germline. The CDR3 loop reads CSVGGTIEAFF. CDR3 in DNA: TGCAGCGTTGGAGGGACGATAGAAGCTTTCTTT.

The CDR3 nucleotides read TGTGCCAGCAGCTTACAGGGGGCGCGAGAGACCCAGTACTTC. Translated, it gives CASSLQGARETQYF. The chain joins TRBV5-4 to TRBJ2-5; 9 bases match TRBD1. The CDR3 is made up of 14 amino acids. Germline CDR1 is SGHNT and CDR2 is YYREEE (reference sequence). The V and J ends lost 2 bases and 4 bases, in that order; junction bases with no gene match: 3.